The rows below give T cell receptor beta chains drawn from one sample of a study of cytomegalovirus exposure and HLA in healthy donors. Produced via immunoSEQ multiplex PCR; TCRdb's table is partial and in-frame only. The sample carries about 140,000 clones, 65% to 70% recorded once. The specimen sequenced was PBMCs. Receptors originate from a man aged 25 to 40 in good health and CMV-seropositive. Both conserved end residues are part of each CDR3. The D gene is left open where the match is weak. For some rows the clone size is stated as once, few or many, or as a class when expanded; others skip it.

>TRBJ1-5|NA|TRBV30|NA
CAWSVQGGSQPQHF
TGTGCCTGGAGTGTACAAGGGGGAAGCCAGCCCCAGCATTTT
>TRBJ2-2|NA|TRBV7-9|TRBD2
CASSQRKGGLAGGAGELFF
TGTGCCAGCAGTCAACGAAAAGGGGGACTAGCGGGAGGTGCCGGGGAGCTGTTTTTT
>TRBJ1-2|once|TRBV28|NA
CASSLPELHYGYTF
TGTGCCAGCAGTTTGCCTGAACTACACTATGGCTACACCTTC
>TRBJ1-2|few|TRBV7-9|TRBD1
CSSRIQGTGYTF
TGTTCCAGCAGGATACAGGGGACCGGCTACACCTTC
>TRBJ2-7|NA|TRBV29-1|NA
CSVENELFNEQYF
TGCAGCGTTGAGAATGAACTTTTTAACGAGCAGTACTTC
>TRBJ2-7|NA|TRBV7-9|NA
CASSFPGYEQYF
TGTGCCAGCAGCTTTCCAGGGTACGAGCAGTACTTC
>TRBJ1-4|once|TRBV19|NA
CASSRSYGADEKLFF
TGTGCCAGTAGTAGGTCATATGGGGCGGATGAAAAACTGTTTTTT
>TRBJ2-5|NA|TRBV20-1|NA
CSARTGVTQYF
TGCAGTGCTCGTACGGGGGTGACCCAGTACTTC
>TRBJ2-2|NA|TRBV5-1|NA
CASSLGTSNTGELFF
TGCGCCAGCAGCTTAGGGACATCGAACACCGGGGAGCTGTTTTTT
>TRBJ2-7|few|TRBV7-8|NA
CASSQETSYEQYF
TGTGCCAGCAGCCAGGAAACTAGCTACGAGCAGTACTTC
>TRBJ1-1|NA|TRBV30|NA
CAWSADFSTEAFF
TGTGCCTGGAGCGCGGACTTTAGTACCGAAGCTTTCTTT
>TRBJ2-1|NA|TRBV7-3|TRBD1
CASSLAGTGQNEQFF
TGTGCCAGCAGCTTGGCCGGGACAGGCCAAAATGAGCAGTTCTTC
>TRBJ2-7|NA|TRBV2|TRBD2
CASLSSGSHLYEQYF
TGTGCCAGCCTTTCTAGCGGGAGCCACCTCTACGAGCAGTACTTC
>TRBJ2-1|NA|TRBV27|NA
CASSLTSRVRAYNEQFF
TGTGCCAGCAGTTTAACGTCCCGGGTGCGAGCCTACAATGAGCAGTTCTTC
>TRBJ1-2|NA|TRBV15|NA
CATSRPVGSDGYTF
TGTGCCACCAGCAGACCCGTCGGGTCCGATGGGTACACCTTC
>TRBJ2-7|NA|TRBV6-5|TRBD1
CASSYHTGTVSYEQYF
TGTGCCAGCAGTTACCACACCGGGACAGTGTCATACGAGCAGTACTTC
>TRBJ1-5|few|TRBV4-1|NA
CASGLGGNQPQHF
TGCGCCAGCGGATTAGGGGGCAATCAGCCCCAGCATTTT
>TRBJ2-1|NA|TRBV6-1|TRBD2
CANGLAGGSYNAQFF
TGTGCCAACGGACTAGCGGGAGGGTCCTACAATGCGCAGTTCTTC
>TRBJ2-5|NA|TRBV5-6|TRBD2
CASSAGLAGEETQYF
TGTGCCAGCAGTGCGGGACTAGCGGGAGAAGAGACCCAGTACTTC
>TRBJ2-1|NA|TRBV11-2|TRBD2
CASSSIAGLYNEQFF
TGTGCCAGCAGTTCAATAGCGGGGCTCTACAATGAGCAGTTCTTC
>TRBJ2-6|NA|TRBV28|NA
CASTSWDRGRPGANVLTF
TGTGCCAGCACCTCTTGGGATAGAGGGCGACCTGGGGCCAACGTCCTGACTTTC
>TRBJ1-3|NA|TRBV6-5|TRBD1
CASSYSRTGQEYTIYF
TGTGCCAGCAGTTACTCGAGGACAGGTCAAGAATACACCATATATTTT
>TRBJ2-1|NA|TRBV21-1|NA
CASSKLSEASGSYNEQFF
TGTGCCAGCAGCAAACTGTCGGAGGCTAGCGGATCCTACAATGAGCAGTTCTTC
>TRBJ1-1|NA|TRBV19|NA
CASRATGGYTEAFF
TGTGCCAGTAGGGCAACGGGGGGCTACACTGAAGCTTTCTTT
>TRBJ1-4|NA|TRBV19|NA
CASSITPTNEKLFF
TGTGCCAGTAGTATTACTCCAACTAATGAAAAACTGTTTTTT
>TRBJ2-6|NA|TRBV5-1|NA
CASSYSSGANVLTF
TGCGCCAGCAGCTACAGCTCTGGGGCCAACGTCCTGACTTTC
>TRBJ2-2|NA|TRBV5-1|TRBD1
CASSGETGRTGELFF
TGCGCCAGCAGCGGGGAGACAGGGAGAACCGGGGAGCTGTTTTTT
>TRBJ2-5|once|TRBV27|TRBD2
CTSSLFEAGEETQYF
TGTACCAGCAGTTTATTCGAGGCGGGAGAAGAGACCCAGTACTTC
>TRBJ1-1|NA|TRBV7-9|NA
CASSLMPGLNTEAFF
TGTGCCAGCAGCTTAATGCCAGGTTTGAACACTGAAGCTTTCTTT
>TRBJ1-1|once|TRBV5-1|NA
CASSLANTEAFF
TGCGCCAGCAGCTTAGCGAACACTGAAGCTTTCTTT
>TRBJ2-5|few|TRBV12-5|NA
CASGSTGTHRTQYF
TGTGCTAGTGGTTCTACCGGGACACACAGGACCCAGTACTTC
>TRBJ1-2|NA|TRBV6-1|NA
CASSFRQDGLYGYTF
TGTGCCAGCAGTTTCCGACAGGACGGGCTCTATGGCTACACCTTC
>TRBJ2-1|NA|TRBV5-1|TRBD2
CASSRPKASSGRLLYNEQFF
TGCGCCAGCAGCCGACCTAAAGCGTCGAGCGGGAGGCTCCTCTACAATGAGCAGTTCTTC
>TRBJ2-3|NA|TRBV19|NA
CASSIGGVLDTQYF
TGTGCCAGTAGTATAGGGGGCGTCTTAGATACGCAGTATTTT
>TRBJ2-5|NA|TRBV5-1|TRBD2
CASSIAGTSGLQETQYF
TGCGCCAGCAGCATTGCTGGGACTAGCGGACTCCAAGAGACCCAGTACTTC
>TRBJ2-1|NA|TRBV5-1|TRBD2
CATTTGLSTLNEQFF
TGCGCCACCACTACGGGACTAAGTACTTTGAATGAGCAGTTCTTC
>TRBJ1-1|once|TRBV27|NA
CASRDTGGTEAFF
TGTGCCAGCAGAGACACGGGGGGTACTGAAGCTTTCTTT
>TRBJ2-3|NA|TRBV7-6|TRBD2
CASSLGLGGSFTRTNTDTQYF
TGTGCCAGCAGCTTAGGTCTGGGCGGGAGCTTCACCCGGACTAACACAGATACGCAGTATTTT
>TRBJ1-3|few|TRBV4-1|NA
CASSQSTPQANSGNTIYF
TGCGCCAGCAGCCAGTCTACCCCCCAGGCGAACTCTGGAAACACCATATATTTT
>TRBJ1-4|once|TRBV6-1|TRBD1
CASSEAPGGIEKLFF
TGTGCCAGCAGTGAAGCGCCAGGGGGCATTGAAAAACTGTTTTTT
>TRBJ1-1|NA|TRBV6-5|TRBD1
CASSYGQGANTEAFF
TGTGCCAGCAGTTACGGACAGGGGGCGAACACTGAAGCTTTCTTT
>TRBJ1-1|NA|TRBV30|NA
CAWKIKQGTTEAFF
TGTGCCTGGAAGATAAAACAGGGCACCACTGAAGCTTTCTTT
>TRBJ1-5|once|TRBV19|NA
CASSTREGVAQPQHF
TGTGCCAGTAGTACCCGGGAGGGGGTCGCCCAGCCCCAGCATTTT
>TRBJ1-4|NA|TRBV6-5|NA
CASSDRTGGKLFF
TGTGCCAGCAGTGACCGGACGGGAGGAAAACTGTTTTTT
>TRBJ2-1|NA|TRBV10-3|NA
CAISGREDEQFF
TGTGCCATCAGTGGACGGGAAGATGAGCAGTTCTTC
>TRBJ2-1|NA|TRBV4-1|NA
CASSLTGVAYNEQFF
TGCGCCAGCAGCCTAACGGGAGTGGCCTACAATGAGCAGTTCTTC
>TRBJ2-3|once|TRBV5-1|TRBD1
CASSGGQGAGDTQYF
TGCGCCAGCAGCGGGGGACAGGGGGCGGGAGATACGCAGTATTTT
>TRBJ2-7|NA|TRBV27|NA
CASSPRTRTDSYEQYF
TGTGCCAGCAGTCCAAGGACAAGGACGGATTCCTACGAGCAGTACTTC
>TRBJ2-7|NA|TRBV6-5|NA
CASSPQGYSYEQYF
TGTGCCAGCAGCCCACAGGGATATTCGTACGAGCAGTACTTC
>TRBJ1-1|NA|TRBV6-1|NA
CASSSPGEAFF
TGTGCCAGCAGTAGTCCCGGGGAAGCTTTCTTT
>TRBJ1-5|NA|TRBV4-1|NA
CASSQVDQPQHF
TGCGCCAGCAGCCAAGTAGATCAGCCCCAGCATTTT
>TRBJ2-7|NA|TRBV7-8|NA
CASSLVQGPYEQYF
TGTGCCAGCAGCTTAGTACAGGGCCCCTACGAGCAGTACTTC
>TRBJ2-5|NA|TRBV9|TRBD2
CASSVTPIAGETQYF
TGTGCCAGCAGCGTAACCCCAATAGCGGGGGAGACCCAGTACTTC
>TRBJ1-1|NA|TRBV5-1|NA
CASSPLAVNTEAFF
TGCGCCAGCAGCCCCCTGGCGGTGAACACTGAAGCTTTCTTT
>TRBJ1-5|few|TRBV7-6|NA
CASSLEPGDRPNSNQPQHF
TGTGCCAGCAGCCTGGAGCCGGGGGATCGGCCGAATAGCAATCAGCCCCAGCATTTT